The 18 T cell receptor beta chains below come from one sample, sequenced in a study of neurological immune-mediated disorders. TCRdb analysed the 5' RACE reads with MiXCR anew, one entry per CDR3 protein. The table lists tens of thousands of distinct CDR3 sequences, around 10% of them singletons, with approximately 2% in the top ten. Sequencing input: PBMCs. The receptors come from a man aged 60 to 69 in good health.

The CDR3 nucleotides read TGTGCCAGCAGTATAACAGGTACCTACAATGAGCAGTTCTTC. Amino acids: CASSITGTYNEQFF. J is TRBJ2-1 and V is TRBV9; perhaps TRBD1 as D (5 bases). The CDR3 is 14 amino acids. V lost 5 bases and J 2 bases, leaving 11 bases between the germline ends. The germline V gene has CDR1 SGDLS and CDR2 YYNGEE.

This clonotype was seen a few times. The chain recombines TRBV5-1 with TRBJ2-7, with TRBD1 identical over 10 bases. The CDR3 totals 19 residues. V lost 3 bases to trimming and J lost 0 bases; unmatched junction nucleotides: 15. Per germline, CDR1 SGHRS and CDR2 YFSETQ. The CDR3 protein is CASSSPGQGGTTVSYEQYF. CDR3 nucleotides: TGCGCCAGCAGCTCCCCCGGACAGGGGGGTACAACCGTCTCCTACGAGCAGTACTTC.

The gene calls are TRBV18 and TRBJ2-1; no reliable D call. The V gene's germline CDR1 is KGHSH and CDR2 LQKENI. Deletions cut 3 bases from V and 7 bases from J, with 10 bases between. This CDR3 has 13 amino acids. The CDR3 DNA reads TGTGCCAGCTCACCCGCCGAAAATAATGAGCAGTTCTTC. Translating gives CASSPAENNEQFF. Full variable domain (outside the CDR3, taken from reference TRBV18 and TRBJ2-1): NAGVMQNPRHLVRRRGQEARLRCSPMKGHSHVYWYRQLPEEGLKFMVYLQKENIIDESGMPKERFSAEFPKEGPSILRIQQVVRGDSAAYFCASSPAENNEQFFGPGTRLTVL.

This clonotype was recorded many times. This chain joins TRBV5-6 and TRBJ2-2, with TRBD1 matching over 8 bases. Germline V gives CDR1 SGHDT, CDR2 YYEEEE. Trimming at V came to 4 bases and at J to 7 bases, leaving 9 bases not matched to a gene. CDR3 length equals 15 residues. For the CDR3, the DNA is TGTGCCAGCAGCCCTTCCGGACAGGGTGACGGGGAGCTGTTTTTT. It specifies CASSPSGQGDGELFF.

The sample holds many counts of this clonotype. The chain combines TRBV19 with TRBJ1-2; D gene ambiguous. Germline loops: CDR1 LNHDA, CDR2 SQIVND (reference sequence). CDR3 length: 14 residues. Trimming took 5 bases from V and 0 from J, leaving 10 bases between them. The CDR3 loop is CASSPPHPNYGYTF. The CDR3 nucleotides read TGTGCCAGTAGTCCACCGCACCCTAACTATGGCTACACCTTC. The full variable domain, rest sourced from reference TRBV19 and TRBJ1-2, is DGGITQSPKYLFRKEGQNVTLSCEQNLNHDAMYWYRQDPGQGLRLIYYSQIVNDFQKGDIAEGYSVSREKKESFPLTVTSAQKNPTAFYLCASSPPHPNYGYTFGSGTRLTVV.

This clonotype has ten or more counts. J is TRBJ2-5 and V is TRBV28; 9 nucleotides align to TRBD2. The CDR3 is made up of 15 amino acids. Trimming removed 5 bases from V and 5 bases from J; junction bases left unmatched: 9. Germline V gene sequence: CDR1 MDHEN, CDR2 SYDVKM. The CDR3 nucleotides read TGTGCCAGCAGTCCTATTGTAGCGGGGGAGGAGACCCAGTACTTC. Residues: CASSPIVAGEETQYF.

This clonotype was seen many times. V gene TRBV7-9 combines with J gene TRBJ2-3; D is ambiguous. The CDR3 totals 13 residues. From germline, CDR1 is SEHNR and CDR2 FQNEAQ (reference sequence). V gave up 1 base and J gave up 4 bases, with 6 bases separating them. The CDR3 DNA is TGTGCCAGCAGCTTAGGTATTTCAGATACGCAGTATTTT. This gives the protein CASSLGISDTQYF.

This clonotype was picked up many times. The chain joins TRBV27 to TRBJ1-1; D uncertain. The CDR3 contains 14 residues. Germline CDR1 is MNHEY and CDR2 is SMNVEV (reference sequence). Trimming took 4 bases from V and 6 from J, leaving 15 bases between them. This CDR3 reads CASSSIALISEAFF. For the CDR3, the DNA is TGTGCCAGCAGTTCGATAGCCCTGATTTCTGAAGCTTTCTTT.

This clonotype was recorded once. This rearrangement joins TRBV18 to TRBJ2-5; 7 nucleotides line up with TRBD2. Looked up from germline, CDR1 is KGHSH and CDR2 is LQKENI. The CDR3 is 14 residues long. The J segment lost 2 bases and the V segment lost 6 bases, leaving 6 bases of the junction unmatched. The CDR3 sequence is CASSPRGGQETQYF. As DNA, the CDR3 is TGTGCCAGCTCCCCCCGCGGGGGACAAGAGACCCAGTACTTC.

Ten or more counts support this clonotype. The CDR3 nucleotides are TGTGCCAGCAGGACCGGGACCGAGGAATCGGATACGCAGTATTTT. Encoded protein: CASRTGTEESDTQYF. The J gene is TRBJ2-3, the V gene TRBV28; the D call may be TRBD1 or TRBD2 (5 bases each). The germline CDR1 and CDR2 sequences are MDHEN and SYDVKM. V was trimmed by 6 bases and J by 6 bases, leaving 19 bases between them. The CDR3 spans 15 residues.

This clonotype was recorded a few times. This CDR3 is CASRRDEIYTDTQYF. CDR3 in DNA: TGTGCCAGCAGGAGGGACGAAATCTACACAGATACGCAGTATTTT. The chain carries TRBV2 and TRBJ2-3; TRBD1 or TRBD2 may be the D gene (5 bases each). Trimming removed 6 bases from V and 2 bases from J, with 15 bases in between. This CDR3 is 15 amino acids long. CDR1 and CDR2 (germline): SNHLY, FYNNEI.

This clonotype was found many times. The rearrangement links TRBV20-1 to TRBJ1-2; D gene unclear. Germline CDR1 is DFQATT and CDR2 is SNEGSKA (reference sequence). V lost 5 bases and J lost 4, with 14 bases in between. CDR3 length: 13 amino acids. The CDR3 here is CSAPPAGSYGYTF. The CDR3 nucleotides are TGCAGTGCTCCTCCGGCAGGCTCCTATGGCTACACCTTC.

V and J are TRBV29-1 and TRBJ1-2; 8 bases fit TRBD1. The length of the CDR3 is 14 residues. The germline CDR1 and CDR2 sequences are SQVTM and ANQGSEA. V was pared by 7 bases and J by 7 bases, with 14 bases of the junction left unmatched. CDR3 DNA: TGCAGCGGAGGACAGGGCCCGAGGGTCGGTGGCTACACCTTC. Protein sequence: CSGGQGPRVGGYTF.

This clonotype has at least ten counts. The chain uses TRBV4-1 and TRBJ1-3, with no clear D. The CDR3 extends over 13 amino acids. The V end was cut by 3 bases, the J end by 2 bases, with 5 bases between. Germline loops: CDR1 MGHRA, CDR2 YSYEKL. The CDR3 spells CASSHLAGNTIYF. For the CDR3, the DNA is TGCGCCAGCAGCCACCTGGCTGGAAACACCATATATTTT.

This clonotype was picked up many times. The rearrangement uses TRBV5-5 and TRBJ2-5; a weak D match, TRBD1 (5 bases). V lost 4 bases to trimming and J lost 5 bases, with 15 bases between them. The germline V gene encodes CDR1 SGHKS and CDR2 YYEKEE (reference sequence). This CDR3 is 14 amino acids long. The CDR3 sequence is CASSPGRGDETQYF. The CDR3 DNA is TGTGCCAGCAGCCCAGGGCGTGGGGATGAGACCCAGTACTTC.

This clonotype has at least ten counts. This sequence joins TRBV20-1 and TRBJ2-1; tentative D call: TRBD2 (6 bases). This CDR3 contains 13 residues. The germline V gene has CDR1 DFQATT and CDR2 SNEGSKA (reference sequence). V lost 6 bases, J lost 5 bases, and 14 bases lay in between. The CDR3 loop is CSARAGRNNEQFF. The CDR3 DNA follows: TGCAGTGCCCGCGCGGGGCGGAACAATGAGCAGTTCTTC.

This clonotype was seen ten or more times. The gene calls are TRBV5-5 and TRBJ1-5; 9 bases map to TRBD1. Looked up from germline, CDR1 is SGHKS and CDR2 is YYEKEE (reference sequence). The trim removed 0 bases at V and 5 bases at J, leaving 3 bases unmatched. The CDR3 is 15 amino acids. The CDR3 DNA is TGTGCCAGCAGCTTGGGGACAGGGGCCCATCAGCCCCAGCATTTT. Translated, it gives CASSLGTGAHQPQHF. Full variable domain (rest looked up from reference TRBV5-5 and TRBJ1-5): DAGVTQSPTHLIKTRGQQVTLRCSPISGHKSVSWYQQVLGQGPQFIFQYYEKEERGRGNFPDRFSARQFPNYSSELNVNALLLGDSALYLCASSLGTGAHQPQHFGDGTRLSIL.

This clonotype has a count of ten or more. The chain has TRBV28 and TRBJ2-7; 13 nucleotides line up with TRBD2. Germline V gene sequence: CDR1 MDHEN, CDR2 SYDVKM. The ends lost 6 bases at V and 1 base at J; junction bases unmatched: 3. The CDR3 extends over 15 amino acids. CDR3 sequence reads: CASRRTSGGSYEQYF. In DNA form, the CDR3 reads TGTGCCAGCAGAAGGACTAGCGGGGGATCCTACGAGCAGTACTTC. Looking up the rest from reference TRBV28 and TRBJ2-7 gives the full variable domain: DVKVTQSSRYLVKRTGEKVFLECVQDMDHENMFWYRQDPGLGLRLIYFSYDVKMKEKGDIPEGYSVSREKKERFSLILESASTNQTSMYLCASRRTSGGSYEQYFGPGTRLTVT.